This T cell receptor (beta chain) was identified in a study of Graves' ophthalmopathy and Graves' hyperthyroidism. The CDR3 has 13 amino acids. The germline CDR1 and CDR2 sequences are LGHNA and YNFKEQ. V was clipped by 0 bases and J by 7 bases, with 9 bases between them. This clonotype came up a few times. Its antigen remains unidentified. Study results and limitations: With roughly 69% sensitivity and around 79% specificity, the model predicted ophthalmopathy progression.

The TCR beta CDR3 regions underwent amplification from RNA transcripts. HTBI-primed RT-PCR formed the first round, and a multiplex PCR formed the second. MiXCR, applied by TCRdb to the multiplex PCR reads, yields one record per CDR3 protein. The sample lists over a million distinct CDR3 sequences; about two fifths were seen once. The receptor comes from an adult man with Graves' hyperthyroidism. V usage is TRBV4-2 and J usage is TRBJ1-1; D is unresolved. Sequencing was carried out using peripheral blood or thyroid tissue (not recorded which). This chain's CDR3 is CASSQDLRVEAFF. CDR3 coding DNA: TGTGCCAGCAGCCAAGATCTTCGGGTTGAAGCTTTCTTT.